The table lists the clone carrying this T cell receptor (beta chain) with a count of one. Its cognate antigen is unknown. Using a J-beta primer mix together with a sample-barcoded 5' primer, a second PCR was run for 7 to 11 cycles. TCRdb re-derived calls from the 5' RACE reads in MiXCR, one entry per CDR3 protein. This table holds approximately 790,000 distinct CDR3 sequences, 62% found once. The source of the sample is a study of blood T cells in healthy people across ages. Study-level points and caveats: TCR beta diversity correlated strongly with naive T cell percentage.

V shed 3 bases, J shed 8 bases, and the junction held 7 bases outside the gene matches. The CDR3 contains 14 residues. CDR1 and CDR2 (germline): KGHSH, LQKENI. Donors were systemically healthy Caucasian individuals from Russia aged about 6 to 90 years. The total RNA that was extracted per sample amounted to at least 5.5 micrograms. The origin of this receptor is a man aged 25 to 40 in good health. Sequenced sample: blood. The J gene is TRBJ2-1, the V gene TRBV18; 7 nucleotides line up with TRBD1. CDR3 amino acids: CASSPIQGLDEQFF. CDR3 coding DNA: TGTGCCAGCTCACCCATACAGGGGTTGGATGAGCAGTTCTTC.